This entry lists 29 T cell receptor beta chains sequenced from one sample in a study of blood T cell repertoires in COVID-19. Here immunoSEQ multiplex PCR was the method, and the copy in TCRdb shows in-frame clones only, minus some. The table lists more than 70,000 clones, approximately 90% of them singletons. Material for sequencing was peripheral blood. These receptors were obtained from a woman in her late teens or twenties with acute or convalescent COVID-19.

V and J are TRBV29-1 and TRBJ2-7; TRBD1 matches at 8 bases. After removal of 7 bases from V and 2 bases from J, the junction contained 7 bases not matched to a gene. This CDR3 is built from 13 residues. Per germline, CDR1 SQVTM and CDR2 ANQGSEA. CDR3 nucleotide sequence: TGCAGCGCAAGACAGGGGCAGACCTACGAGCAGTACTTC. As protein: CSARQGQTYEQYF.

This sequence joins TRBV5-4 and TRBJ1-1; the match to TRBD1 covers 9 bases. Trimming removed 4 bases from V and 3 bases from J; junction bases left unmatched: 10. Germline V lookup: CDR1 SGHNT, CDR2 YYREEE (reference sequence). The CDR3 length is 16 residues. CDR3 residues: CASSGTGWGLDTEAFF. Written as DNA, the CDR3 is TGTGCCAGCAGCGGGACAGGGTGGGGTCTCGACACTGAAGCTTTCTTT.

The chain joins TRBV18 to TRBJ2-3; D remains ambiguous. This CDR3 region has 14 residues. With 2 bases removed from V and 1 base from J, the gap between germline ends came to 7 bases. Germline CDR1 reads KGHSH; CDR2 reads LQKENI. The CDR3 bases are TGTGCCAGCTCACCAATTCCGGGCACAGATACGCAGTATTTT. Translated: CASSPIPGTDTQYF.

The rearrangement links TRBV6-2 or TRBV6-3 to TRBJ1-1; possibly TRBD1 for D (5 bases). The V end lost 2 bases, the J end lost 1 base, and 8 bases lay between the germline ends. Germline CDR1 reads MNHEY; CDR2 reads SVGEGT. The CDR3 runs 14 residues. CDR3 sequence: CASSYAGTNTEAFF. The DNA of the CDR3 is TGTGCCAGCAGTTACGCGGGGACGAACACTGAAGCTTTCTTT.

This chain joins TRBV3-1 (or the pseudogene TRBV3-2) and TRBJ2-3, with TRBD2 as a possible D gene (6 bases). CDR1 LGHDT and CDR2 YNNKEL come from the germline V gene (reference sequence). This CDR3 spans 12 amino acids. V dropped 6 bases and J dropped 3 bases, with 7 bases sitting between them. The CDR3 is CASSLATDTQYF. The CDR3 DNA sequence: TGTGCCAGCAGTCTAGCGACAGATACGCAGTATTTT.

This sequence joins TRBV6-5 and TRBJ2-2; D may be TRBD2 (7 bases). The CDR3 length is 14 residues. Germline CDR1 reads MNHEY; CDR2 reads SVGAGI. V was clipped by 10 bases and J by 3 bases, with 15 bases between them. The CDR3 region is CATAEGGDTGELFF. The CDR3 DNA follows: TGTGCCACCGCCGAAGGGGGGGACACCGGGGAGCTGTTTTTT.

V and J are TRBV6-1 and TRBJ1-1; TRBD1 aligns across 8 bases. This CDR3 is built from 17 residues. Germline V gives CDR1 MNHNS, CDR2 SASEGT. V shed 1 base and J 3 bases; nucleotides not matched to a gene: 10. The DNA of the CDR3 is TGTGCCAGCAGTGAAGGTGGGGCAGGGGGCCCGGACACTGAAGCTTTCTTT. Protein: CASSEGGAGGPDTEAFF.

The chain has TRBV10-3 and TRBJ2-7; 10 positions agree with TRBD1. With V trimmed by 8 bases and J by 2 bases, 6 bases remained unmatched. The CDR3 has 14 residues. CDR1 ENHRY and CDR2 SYGVKD come from the germline V gene. The CDR3 DNA follows: TGTGCCATCGCTCCCGGACAGGGGGCCTACGAGCAGTACTTC. Translated: CAIAPGQGAYEQYF.

This sequence joins TRBV2 and TRBJ1-1, with a weak D call TRBD1 (6 bases). Trimming cost V 2 bases and J 1 base, with 14 bases left between them. The CDR3 length is 16 residues. Germline V gene lookup returns CDR1 SNHLY and CDR2 FYNNEI. CDR3 protein: CASSEKGGPGNTEAFF. DNA for the CDR3: TGTGCCAGCAGTGAAAAGGGGGGGCCGGGGAACACTGAAGCTTTCTTT.

The chain has TRBV7-8 and TRBJ1-1; 8 positions agree with TRBD1. The trim removed 1 base at V and 2 bases at J, leaving 6 bases unmatched. Germline V gives CDR1 SGHVS, CDR2 FQNEAQ. This CDR3 has 16 amino acids. CDR3 amino acids: CASSLDPDRANTEAFF. The CDR3 DNA is TGTGCCAGCAGCTTAGATCCGGACAGGGCCAACACTGAAGCTTTCTTT.

V and J are TRBV5-1 and TRBJ2-7; 7 bases map to TRBD1. In germline, CDR1 is SGHRS, CDR2 YFSETQ. The V segment lost 6 bases and the J segment 2 bases; nucleotides outside the gene matches: 5. CDR3 length: 13 amino acids. The CDR3 here is CASKGTGAYEQYF. Written as DNA, the CDR3 is TGCGCCAGCAAAGGTACAGGGGCCTACGAGCAGTACTTC. The full variable domain, with the rest looked up from reference TRBV5-1 and TRBJ2-7, is KAGVTQTPRYLIKTRGQQVTLSCSPISGHRSVSWYQQTPGQGLQFLFEYFSETQRNKGNFPGRFSGRQFSNSRSEMNVSTLELGDSALYLCASKGTGAYEQYFGPGTRLTVT.

This sequence joins TRBV6-1 and TRBJ1-6; perhaps TRBD1 as D (5 bases). Trimming took 3 bases from V and 7 from J, leaving 13 bases between them. The CDR3 loop spans 15 amino acids. Germline-derived CDR1 and CDR2 are MNHNS and SASEGT. In DNA form, the CDR3 reads TGTGCCAGCAGTGACGTCGGCAGGGAAAATTCACCCCTCCACTTT. Translating gives CASSDVGRENSPLHF.

J is TRBJ1-3 and V is TRBV11-2, with D unresolved. The germline V and J ends were trimmed by 5 bases and 0 bases, with 14 bases remaining between them. Germline V gene lookup returns CDR1 SGHAT and CDR2 FQNNGV. The CDR3 length is 16 residues. CDR3 nucleotide sequence: TGTGCCAGCAGCCCGAGGGCGGTGATCTCTGGAAACACCATATATTTT. Translated, it gives CASSPRAVISGNTIYF.

V is TRBV10-2 and J is TRBJ2-3; no clear D gene. This CDR3 spans 15 amino acids. Trimming cost V 6 bases and J 0 bases, with 13 bases left between them. Germline V gives CDR1 WSHSY, CDR2 SAAADI. The CDR3 region is CASRGLAASTDTQYF. CDR3 sequence (DNA): TGCGCCAGCAGGGGTCTCGCGGCTAGCACAGATACGCAGTATTTT.

The rearrangement uses TRBV9 and TRBJ1-6; a weak D match, TRBD1 (6 bases). In germline, CDR1 is SGDLS, CDR2 YYNGEE. The CDR3 is 14 amino acids. V was clipped by 0 bases and J by 9 bases, with 10 bases between them. The CDR3 sequence is CASSVDRAGSPLHF. The CDR3 DNA follows: TGTGCCAGCAGCGTAGACAGGGCCGGTTCACCCCTCCACTTT.

V is TRBV6-1 and J is TRBJ2-5, with 10 bases aligning to TRBD2. Germline loops: CDR1 MNHNS, CDR2 SASEGT. Trimming at V came to 2 bases and at J to 5 bases, leaving 2 bases not matched to a gene. The CDR3 runs to 14 residues. The CDR3 DNA is TGTGCCAGCAGTGAACTTAGCGGGGGGGAGACCCAGTACTTC. It translates to CASSELSGGETQYF.

This chain uses TRBV6-5 with TRBJ2-7; D is perhaps TRBD1 (5 bases). In germline, CDR1 is MNHEY, CDR2 SVGAGI. The CDR3 is made up of 14 amino acids. Trimming cost V 6 bases and J 2 bases, with 14 bases left between them. CDR3 region: CASRSGHGTYEQYF. For the CDR3, the DNA is TGTGCCAGCAGGTCAGGGCATGGGACCTACGAGCAGTACTTC.

The chain employs TRBV2 and TRBJ2-3; 7 bases map to TRBD1. CDR3 length: 16 amino acids. CDR1 and CDR2 (germline): SNHLY, FYNNEI. V lost 7 bases, J lost 4 bases, and 14 bases stayed unmatched. Written as DNA, the CDR3 is TGTGCCAGCACTAAGACAGGGCCTTCGGTCGCAGATACGCAGTATTTT. Amino acids: CASTKTGPSVADTQYF.

In this sample, this clone turned up once. The J gene is TRBJ2-1, the V gene TRBV3-1 (or the pseudogene TRBV3-2); 7 nucleotides align to TRBD2. The CDR3 runs 16 residues. The V and J ends lost 0 bases and 0 bases, in that order; junction bases with no gene match: 2. Germline CDR1 and CDR2: LGHDT and YNNKEL (reference sequence). CDR3 nucleotides: TGTGCCAGCAGCCAAGAGGGCGGGAGCTCCTACAATGAGCAGTTCTTC. Amino acid sequence: CASSQEGGSSYNEQFF.

This clone was seen once. V and J are TRBV6-4 and TRBJ1-5; D unclear. Germline V gene lookup returns CDR1 MRHNA and CDR2 SNTAGT. CDR3 length equals 16 residues. Trimming pared 1 base from V and 1 base from J, leaving 11 bases between. The CDR3 protein is CASSDWAEESNQPQHF. The CDR3 region has the DNA TGTGCCAGCAGTGACTGGGCGGAGGAAAGCAATCAGCCCCAGCATTTT.

This clone was seen once. The gene calls are TRBV12-5 and TRBJ2-1, with 13 positions matching TRBD2. V gave up 9 bases and J gave up 7 bases; unmatched junction bases: 9. Germline V CDR1 and CDR2: LGHNT, FRNRAP. This CDR3 is built from 15 residues. The CDR3 DNA reads TGTGCTAGCTCGACCGGGACTAGCGGGACAAATGAGCAGTTCTTC. Translation gives CASSTGTSGTNEQFF.

The genes are TRBV7-8 and TRBJ1-1; no definite D call. The germline V gene has CDR1 SGHVS and CDR2 FQNEAQ. V shed 5 bases and J shed 0 bases, with 13 bases lying between them. The CDR3 has 15 amino acids. CDR3 region: CASSPRDNMNTEAFF. The CDR3 DNA follows: TGTGCCAGCAGCCCCCGCGATAATATGAACACTGAAGCTTTCTTT.

This clone was seen only a few times. Other DNA sequences of this sample code for an identical CDR3. The chain is built from TRBV2 and TRBJ1-5; D possibly corresponds to TRBD1 (5 bases). In germline, CDR1 is SNHLY, CDR2 FYNNEI. CDR3 length: 14 residues. The V gene lost 0 bases and the J gene lost 7 bases, with 10 bases spanning the gap. CDR3 sequence: CASSEAQGSQPQHF. The CDR3 DNA is TGTGCCAGCAGTGAAGCGCAGGGCTCCCAGCCCCAGCATTTT.

CDR3 nucleotides: TGTGCCAGTAGGCAGGGGGCTGTCCAGCCCCAGCATTTT. This encodes CASRQGAVQPQHF. The chain employs TRBV19 and TRBJ1-5; 8 bases match TRBD1. V dropped 6 bases and J dropped 7; count of bases not matched to a gene: 5. CDR3 length equals 13 residues. CDR1 and CDR2 (germline): LNHDA, SQIVND (reference sequence).

The chain recombines TRBV2 with TRBJ1-4; 9 bases match TRBD1. The ends lost 5 bases at V and 5 bases at J; junction bases unmatched: 3. This CDR3 is built from 14 residues. The germline gives CDR1 SNHLY, CDR2 FYNNEI. The CDR3 is CASSTDRGNEKLFF. The CDR3 DNA reads as TGTGCCAGCAGTACCGACAGGGGGAATGAAAAACTGTTTTTT.

The rearrangement links TRBV5-1 to TRBJ2-7, with TRBD1 matching over 9 bases. CDR1 and CDR2 from the germline V gene are SGHRS and YFSETQ. V lost 1 base and J lost 4; bases outside the gene matches: 6. This CDR3 comprises 15 residues. The DNA of the CDR3 is TGCGCCAGCAGCTTGACCACAGGGGGCGGGTACGAGCAGTACTTC. It specifies CASSLTTGGGYEQYF. Full variable domain (outside the CDR3, taken from reference TRBV5-1 and TRBJ2-7): KAGVTQTPRYLIKTRGQQVTLSCSPISGHRSVSWYQQTPGQGLQFLFEYFSETQRNKGNFPGRFSGRQFSNSRSEMNVSTLELGDSALYLCASSLTTGGGYEQYFGPGTRLTVT.

The chain has TRBV2 and TRBJ1-6; 10 nucleotides match TRBD1. Germline CDR1 reads SNHLY; CDR2 reads FYNNEI. Trimming cost V 8 bases and J 8 bases; bases outside gene matches: 3. This CDR3 contains 13 residues. The CDR3 here is CASDRGPDSPLHF. The CDR3 DNA is TGTGCCAGCGACAGGGGGCCAGATTCACCCCTCCACTTT.

This sequence joins TRBV6-5 and TRBJ2-5, with D hard to call. Germline V lookup: CDR1 MNHEY, CDR2 SVGAGI. Trimming cost V 8 bases and J 4 bases, with 11 bases left between them. This CDR3 comprises 12 residues. The CDR3 here is CASGLERETQYF. In DNA form, the CDR3 reads TGTGCCAGCGGGTTAGAGCGAGAGACCCAGTACTTC.

The V and J genes are TRBV19 and TRBJ1-2; TRBD1 matches 10 bases. Germline values: CDR1 LNHDA, CDR2 SQIVND (reference sequence). The V segment lost 3 bases and the J segment 2 bases; nucleotides outside the gene matches: 0. CDR3 length: 14 amino acids. In DNA form, the CDR3 reads TGTGCCAGTAGTATGGGACAGGGGAACTATGGCTACACCTTC. It specifies CASSMGQGNYGYTF.